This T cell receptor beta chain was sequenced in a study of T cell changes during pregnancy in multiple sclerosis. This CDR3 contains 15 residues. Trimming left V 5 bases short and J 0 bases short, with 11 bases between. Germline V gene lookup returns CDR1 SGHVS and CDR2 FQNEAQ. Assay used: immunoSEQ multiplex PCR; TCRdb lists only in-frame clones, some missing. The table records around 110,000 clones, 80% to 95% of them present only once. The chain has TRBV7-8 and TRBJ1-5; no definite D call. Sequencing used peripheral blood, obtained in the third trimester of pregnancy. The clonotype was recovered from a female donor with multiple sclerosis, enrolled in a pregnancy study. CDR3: CASSAARNSNQPQHF. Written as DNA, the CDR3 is TGTGCCAGCAGCGCTGCCAGGAATAGCAATCAGCCCCAGCATTTT.